The 16 T cell receptor beta chains below were found in one sample sequenced in a study of molecular identifiers for immune sequencing clone quantification. TCRdb reprocessed the PCR reads via MiXCR and lists one record per CDR3 protein. The sample yields about 320,000 distinct CDR3 sequences, roughly 24% seen once. Sequenced input: naive CD8+ T cells from blood, with Jurkat cell RNA spiked in. Regarding subset: FACS-sorted CD8+CD4-CCR7+CD45RA+ naive T cells. The source of these receptors is a human donor in good health. Some libraries in this study had Jurkat cell RNA spiked in.

This clonotype was counted only a few times. The chain couples TRBV4-1 to TRBJ2-1, with TRBD1 matching 8 bases. The CDR3 is made up of 14 amino acids. Germline CDR1 reads MGHRA; CDR2 reads YSYEKL. V lost 1 base and J lost 8; bases outside the gene matches: 4. DNA of the CDR3: TGCGCCAGCAGCCAAGGCCAGGGGGCAGATGAGCAGTTCTTC. Encoded protein: CASSQGQGADEQFF.

This clonotype was observed at least ten times. The J gene is TRBJ2-5, the V gene TRBV2; 7 bases are a match to TRBD1. Germline V CDR1 and CDR2: SNHLY, FYNNEI. The CDR3 extends over 15 amino acids. V lost 2 bases and J lost 2; bases outside the gene matches: 5. The CDR3 reads CASSEWKTGQETQYF. As DNA, the CDR3 is TGTGCCAGCAGTGAATGGAAGACAGGGCAAGAGACCCAGTACTTC.

Note on this clonotype: Just one base apart from a much larger clone, this may be a read error. This chain joins TRBV29-1 and TRBJ1-2; unclear D gene. Germline V lookup: CDR1 SQVTM, CDR2 ANQGSEA. CDR3 length: 13 residues. The CDR3 coding sequence is TGCAGCGTTGTCGCCCCTGGAGACTATGGCAACACCTTC. It translates to CSVVAPGDYGNTF.

This clonotype was seen at least ten times. The rearrangement uses TRBV28 and TRBJ2-4; D call uncertain. CDR3 length: 14 residues. Germline assignment: CDR1 MDHEN and CDR2 SYDVKM. The V gene lost 5 bases and the J gene lost 0 bases, with 8 bases spanning the gap. CDR3 residues: CASSADIAKNIQYF. The CDR3 region has the DNA TGTGCCAGCAGTGCCGATATAGCCAAAAACATTCAGTACTTC.

This clonotype was observed many times. This chain connects TRBV27 to TRBJ2-3; D not certain. CDR1 MNHEY and CDR2 SMNVEV come from the germline V gene (reference sequence). With 5 bases removed from V and 4 bases from J, the gap between germline ends came to 7 bases. The CDR3 consists of 12 residues. The CDR3 bases are TGTGCCAGCAGTGGGGTCCCAGATACGCAGTATTTT. Translating it yields CASSGVPDTQYF.

This clonotype has just a few counts. This rearrangement joins TRBV6-2 or TRBV6-3 to TRBJ2-7; D unclear. Trimming stripped 5 bases from V and 5 bases from J, with 16 bases between. Germline values: CDR1 MNHEY, CDR2 SVGEGT. The CDR3 extends over 14 amino acids. CDR3 DNA sequence: TGTGCCAGCAGTCCTGGCCCGTGGGCCGACGAGCAGTACTTC. Translation: CASSPGPWADEQYF.

This clonotype was recorded at least ten times. The V gene is TRBV30, the J gene TRBJ2-1; 14 nucleotides match TRBD2. V lost 3 bases and J lost 9; bases outside the gene matches: 7. This CDR3 is built from 15 residues. Germline CDR1 and CDR2: GTSNPN and SVGIG (reference sequence). The CDR3: CAWSVGLAGVVEQFF. DNA of the CDR3: TGTGCCTGGAGCGTGGGACTAGCGGGAGTCGTTGAGCAGTTCTTC.

This clonotype has at least ten counts. The chain is built from TRBV20-1 and TRBJ2-7, with D tentatively TRBD2 (6 bases). Germline assignment: CDR1 DFQATT and CDR2 SNEGSKA (reference sequence). This CDR3 has 14 residues. V was pared by 1 base and J by 3 bases, with 13 bases between. In nucleotides, the CDR3 is TGCAGTGCTAGAGCGCCGGGGGAAATCTACGAGCAGTACTTC. Amino acids: CSARAPGEIYEQYF.

As for this clonotype: This clone may be a read error of a much larger clone one base away. J is TRBJ2-2 and V is TRBV29-1, with D possibly matching TRBD2 (7 bases). The V gene's germline CDR1 is SQVTM and CDR2 ANQGSEA. The V and J ends lost 3 bases and 7 bases respectively, with 21 bases between them. There are 16 residues in the CDR3. The CDR3: CSVEGLGGGLVGELFF. CDR3 bases: TGCAGCGTTGAGGGCCTGGGAGGGGGATTGGTCGGGGAGCTGTTTTTT.

This clonotype was detected many times. V gene TRBV28 combines with J gene TRBJ2-7; 11 bases fit TRBD2. The germline CDR1 and CDR2 sequences are MDHEN and SYDVKM. This CDR3 is built from 13 residues. V lost 5 bases to trimming and J lost 6 bases; unmatched junction nucleotides: 3. CDR3 in DNA: TGTGCCAGCAGTAGTCTAGCGGGAGGCGAGCAGTACTTC. Its protein product is CASSSLAGGEQYF.

In its sample, this clonotype was seen many times. The chain uses TRBV4-1 and TRBJ1-1; TRBD1 matches at 8 bases. This CDR3 contains 14 residues. Germline CDR1 reads MGHRA; CDR2 reads YSYEKL. V was pared by 2 bases and J by 10 bases, with 9 bases of the junction left unmatched. DNA for the CDR3: TGCGCCAGCAGCCAAAACGACAGGGGTGTTGGAGCTTTCTTT. It yields the protein CASSQNDRGVGAFF.

To note about this clonotype: One end of the junction varies from germline; a read error may be responsible. The chain has TRBV14 and TRBJ1-1; D is uncertain. The germline CDR1 and CDR2 sequences are SGHDN and FVKESK. The length of the CDR3 is 14 residues. Here the CDR3 reads CVSSQDRVGSEAFF. The CDR3 DNA reads as TGTGTCAGCAGCCAAGATAGGGTAGGGTCTGAAGCTTTCTTT. The variable domain in full, completed from reference TRBV14 and TRBJ1-1, reads EAGVTQFPSHSVIEKGQTVTLRCDPISGHDNLYWYRRVMGKEIKFLLHFVKESKQDESGMPNNRFLAERTGGTYSTLKVQPAELEDSGVYFCVSSQDRVGSEAFFGQGTRLTVV.

In the case of this clonotype: A much larger clone is a single base away; this may be a read error. The CDR3 carries no conserved terminal phenylalanine or tryptophan, so it likely arises from a read error. The rearrangement uses TRBV28 and TRBJ1-5; D is unclear. The V and J ends lost 6 bases and 4 bases respectively, with 13 bases between them. The germline V gene has CDR1 MDHEN and CDR2 SYDVKM. The CDR3 spans 14 residues. CDR3 coding DNA: TGTGCCAGCAGCCAAAGGGAGGCTAATCAGCCCCAGCATCTT. Translating it yields CASSQREANQPQHL.

The table lists this clonotype with a few counts. The gene calls are TRBV19 and TRBJ1-5; weak D call: TRBD1 (5 bases). Germline V gives CDR1 LNHDA, CDR2 SQIVND (reference sequence). The CDR3 spans 13 residues. The germline V and J ends were trimmed by 9 bases and 4 bases, with 13 bases remaining between them. The CDR3: CASAFGGNQPQHF. Written as DNA, the CDR3 is TGTGCCAGCGCTTTCGGGGGAAATCAGCCCCAGCATTTT.

Remarks on this clonotype: A read error may explain this, as a much larger clone is one base away. The J gene is TRBJ1-2, the V gene TRBV19; no reliable D call. The V and J ends lost 7 bases and 0 bases respectively, with 18 bases between them. From germline, CDR1 is LNHDA and CDR2 SQIVND (reference sequence). The CDR3 spans 16 residues. The CDR3 sequence: CASTDPGLPTNYGYTF. The CDR3 coding sequence is TGTGCCAGTACAGATCCTGGACTGCCAACTAACTATGGCTACACCTTC. The whole variable domain, filled in from reference TRBV19 and TRBJ1-2, reads DGGITQSPKYLFRKEGQNVTLSCEQNLNHDAMYWYRQDPGQGLRLIYYSQIVNDFQKGDIAEGYSVSREKKESFPLTVTSAQKNPTAFYLCASTDPGLPTNYGYTFGSGTRLTVV.

This rearrangement joins TRBV29-1 to TRBJ2-1; 9 nucleotides align to TRBD2. The ends lost 4 bases at V and 4 bases at J; junction bases unmatched: 5. The CDR3 contains 14 residues. In germline, CDR1 is SQVTM, CDR2 ANQGSEA. CDR3 residues: CSVGSGGTYNEQFF. CDR3 nucleotides: TGCAGCGTTGGAAGCGGGGGGACATACAATGAGCAGTTCTTC.